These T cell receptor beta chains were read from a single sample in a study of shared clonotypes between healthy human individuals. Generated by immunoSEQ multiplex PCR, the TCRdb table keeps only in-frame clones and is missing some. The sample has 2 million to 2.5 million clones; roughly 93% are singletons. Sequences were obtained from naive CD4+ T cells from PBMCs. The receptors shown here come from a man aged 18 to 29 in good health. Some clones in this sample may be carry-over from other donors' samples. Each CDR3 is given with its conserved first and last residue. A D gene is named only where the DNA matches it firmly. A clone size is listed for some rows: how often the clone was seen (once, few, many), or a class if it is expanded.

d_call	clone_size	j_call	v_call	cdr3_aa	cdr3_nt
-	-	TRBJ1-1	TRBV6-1	CASRGSLNTEAFF	TGTGCCAGCAGGGGGTCATTGAACACTGAAGCTTTCTTT
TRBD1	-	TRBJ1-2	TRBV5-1	CASSPRTGPRYTF	TGCGCCAGCAGCCCACGGACAGGGCCCCGATACACCTTC
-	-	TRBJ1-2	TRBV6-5	CASSSVRRLDGYTF	TGTGCCAGCAGTTCGGTGCGGAGGCTCGACGGCTACACCTTC
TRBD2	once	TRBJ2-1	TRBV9	CASSVVAGGSYNEQFF	TGTGCCAGCAGCGTAGTGGCGGGAGGATCCTACAATGAGCAGTTCTTC
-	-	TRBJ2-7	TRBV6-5	CASSSRLAGVLEQYF	TGTGCCAGCAGTTCCCGGCTCGCCGGGGTCCTCGAGCAGTACTTC
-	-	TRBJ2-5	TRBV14	CASSHSGTETQYF	TGTGCCAGCAGCCACTCCGGGACAGAGACCCAGTACTTC
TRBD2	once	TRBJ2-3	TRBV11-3	CASSLGLGGRAPDTQYF	TGTGCCAGCAGCTTAGGGCTCGGTGGGAGGGCGCCAGATACGCAGTATTTT
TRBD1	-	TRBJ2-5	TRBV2	CASTKGSAGGWIGETQYF	TGTGCCAGCACTAAAGGGTCGGCAGGGGGATGGATAGGGGAGACCCAGTACTTC
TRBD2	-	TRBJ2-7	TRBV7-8	CASSLRTSGSRPYEQYF	TGTGCCAGCAGCCTGAGGACTAGCGGGAGTCGTCCCTACGAGCAGTACTTC
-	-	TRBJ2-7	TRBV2	CASSVGFGSYEQYF	TGTGCCAGCAGTGTGGGTTTCGGCTCCTACGAGCAGTACTTC
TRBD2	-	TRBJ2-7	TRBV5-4	CASSVGLAAGEQYF	TGTGCCAGCAGCGTCGGACTAGCCGCGGGCGAGCAGTACTTC
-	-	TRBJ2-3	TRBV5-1	CASRRGEGRTDTQYF	TGCGCCAGCAGGCGGGGAGAGGGGAGGACAGATACGCAGTATTTT
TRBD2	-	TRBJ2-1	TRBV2	CASQANGAGAPMPFF	TGTGCCAGCCAAGCCAATGGAGCGGGAGCCCCAATGCCGTTCTTC
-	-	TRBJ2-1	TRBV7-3	CASSRDGLYNEQFF	TGTGCCAGCAGCCGGGACGGGCTCTACAATGAGCAGTTCTTC
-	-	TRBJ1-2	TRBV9	CASSEAIVRGYTF	TGTGCCAGCAGCGAGGCGATTGTGCGGGGCTACACCTTC
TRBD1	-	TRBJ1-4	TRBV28	CASSPSGTGVEKLFF	TGTGCCAGCAGCCCTTCCGGGACAGGGGTCGAAAAACTGTTTTTT
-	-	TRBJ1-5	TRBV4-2	CASSQEYNQGNQPQHF	TGTGCCAGCAGCCAAGAATACAATCAGGGAAATCAGCCCCAGCATTTT
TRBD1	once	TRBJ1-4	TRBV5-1	CASSPGDRGIEKLFF	TGCGCCAGCAGCCCGGGGGACAGGGGGATTGAAAAACTGTTTTTT
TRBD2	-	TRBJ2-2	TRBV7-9	CASSFKLAGGANTGELFF	TGTGCCAGCAGCTTCAAACTAGCGGGGGGCGCGAACACCGGGGAGCTGTTTTTT
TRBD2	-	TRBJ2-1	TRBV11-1	CASSLGLAPYNEQFF	TGTGCCAGCAGCTTGGGACTAGCGCCTTACAATGAGCAGTTCTTC
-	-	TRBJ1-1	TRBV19	CASSGPTYTEAFF	TGTGCCAGTTCAGGGCCTACCTACACTGAAGCTTTCTTT
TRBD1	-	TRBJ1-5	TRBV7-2	CASSLSGTGYQPQHF	TGTGCCAGCAGCTTAAGCGGGACAGGGTATCAGCCCCAGCATTTT
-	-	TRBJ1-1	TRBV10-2	CASRKQGAEAFF	TGCGCCAGCAGGAAACAGGGAGCTGAAGCTTTCTTT
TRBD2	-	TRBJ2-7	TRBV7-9	CASSLVPSGSYEQYF	TGTGCCAGCAGCTTAGTGCCTAGCGGGAGTTACGAGCAGTACTTC
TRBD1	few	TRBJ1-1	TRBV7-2	CASSSQGAKNTEAFF	TGTGCCAGCAGCTCACAGGGGGCTAAGAACACTGAAGCTTTCTTT
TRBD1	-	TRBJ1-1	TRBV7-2	CASSERTGGRSPTEAFF	TGTGCCAGCAGCGAACGGACAGGGGGCAGAAGTCCTACTGAAGCTTTCTTT
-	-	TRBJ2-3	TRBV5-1	CASLRDGLTDTQYF	TGCGCCAGTCTCCGGGACGGCCTCACAGATACGCAGTATTTT
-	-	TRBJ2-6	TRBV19	CASSSAGANVLTF	TGTGCCAGTAGTAGCGCCGGGGCCAACGTCCTGACTTTC
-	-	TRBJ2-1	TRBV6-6	CASSGGYSYNEQFF	TGTGCCAGCAGTGGGGGGTACTCCTACAATGAGCAGTTCTTC
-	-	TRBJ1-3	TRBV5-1	CASSVGSGSAAGNTIYF	TGCGCCAGCAGCGTTGGAAGCGGATCTGCGGCGGGAAACACCATATATTTT
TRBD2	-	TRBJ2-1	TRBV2	CASSEQLAGVRVEQFF	TGTGCCAGCAGTGAACAACTAGCGGGAGTAAGAGTTGAGCAGTTCTTC
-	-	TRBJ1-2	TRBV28	CASSLMIGDGYTF	TGTGCCAGCAGTTTAATGATAGGGGATGGCTACACCTTC
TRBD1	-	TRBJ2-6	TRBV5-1	CASSFRTGESGANVLTF	TGCGCCAGCAGCTTTAGGACAGGGGAGTCTGGGGCCAACGTCCTGACTTTC
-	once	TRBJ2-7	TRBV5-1	CASSLFVGAQGRYEQYF	TGCGCCAGCAGCTTGTTTGTGGGGGCGCAGGGAAGATACGAGCAGTACTTC
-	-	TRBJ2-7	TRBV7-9	CASSSGREQYF	TGTGCCAGCAGCTCTGGACGGGAGCAGTACTTC
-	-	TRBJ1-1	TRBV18	CASSPLQGRGTEAFF	TGTGCCAGCTCACCACTTCAGGGTCGGGGCACTGAAGCTTTCTTT
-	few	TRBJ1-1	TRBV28	CASIERLNTEAFF	TGTGCCAGCATCGAGAGGTTGAACACTGAAGCTTTCTTT
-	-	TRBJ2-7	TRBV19	CASSIVRGHEQYF	TGTGCCAGTAGTATAGTGCGGGGTCACGAGCAGTACTTC
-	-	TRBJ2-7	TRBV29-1	CSVEAQGYEQYF	TGCAGCGTTGAAGCCCAGGGCTACGAGCAGTACTTC
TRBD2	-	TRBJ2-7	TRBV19	CASSSIAGGSYEQYF	TGTGCCAGTAGTTCCATAGCGGGTGGCTCCTACGAGCAGTACTTC
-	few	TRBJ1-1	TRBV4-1	CASSQGLARGANTEAFF	TGCGCCAGCAGCCAAGGGCTTGCGCGGGGAGCGAACACTGAAGCTTTCTTT
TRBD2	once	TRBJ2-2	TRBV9	CASSVGRAGAIGRELFF	TGTGCCAGCAGCGTAGGTCGGGCGGGAGCCATCGGTAGGGAGCTGTTTTTT
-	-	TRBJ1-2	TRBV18	CASSTTGARYGYTF	TGTGCCAGCTCCACGACGGGGGCTAGATATGGCTACACCTTC
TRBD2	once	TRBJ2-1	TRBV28	CASTPPGLAGVHEQFF	TGTGCCAGCACCCCCCCGGGACTAGCGGGAGTACATGAGCAGTTCTTC
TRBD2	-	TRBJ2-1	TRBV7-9	CASSLARGSSYNEQFF	TGTGCCAGCAGCTTAGCTCGCGGGAGCTCCTACAATGAGCAGTTCTTC
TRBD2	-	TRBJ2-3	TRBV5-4	CASSLGLAGGDTQYF	TGTGCCAGCAGCTTGGGACTAGCGGGAGGAGATACGCAGTATTTT